This TCR beta chain was captured in a study of T cells in tumors after PD-1 blockade. The germline CDR1 and CDR2 sequences are SEHNR and FQNEAQ (reference sequence). With 0 bases removed from V and 4 bases from J, the gap between germline ends came to 9 bases. This CDR3 has 14 amino acids. Only in-frame clones appear in the TCRdb table, and some are missing; sequencing was by immunoSEQ multiplex PCR. Of 6,500 to 9,500 clones listed, 69% are singletons. This clone was seen more than once but under ten times. The sequence derives from a human donor with basal cell carcinoma. The sequences come from tumor tissue, collected after anti-PD-1 treatment. The chain couples TRBV7-9 to TRBJ1-2; D might be TRBD1 (6 bases). CDR3 sequence reads: CASSLAGGVYGYTF. The DNA for the CDR3 is TGTGCCAGCAGCTTAGCGGGGGGCGTCTATGGCTACACCTTC.